These 22 T cell receptor beta chains were all obtained from the same sample, sequenced in a study of T cell responses to AZD1222 COVID-19 vaccine. Repertoires were generated with immunoSEQ multiplex PCR, while TCRdb's copy carries only in-frame clones and drops some. This table holds roughly 100,000 clones, roughly 80% found once. The sample here was peripheral blood, taken 28 days after the second AZD1222 dose. The receptor set was obtained from an adult who received the AZD1222 COVID-19 vaccine.

The gene calls are TRBV5-1 and TRBJ2-7, with 7 bases fitting TRBD1. Germline CDR1 SGHRS, CDR2 YFSETQ. The CDR3 sequence is 11 residues long. V trimming: 4 bases; J trimming: 6 bases; junction bases outside the gene matches: 1. This CDR3 is CASSDRVEQYF. CDR3 bases: TGCGCCAGCAGCGACAGGGTCGAGCAGTACTTC.

The chain joins TRBV2 to TRBJ2-7; 7 bases line up with TRBD1. The CDR3 length is 15 residues. The trim removed 2 bases at V and 4 bases at J, leaving 8 bases unmatched. Germline V gene data show CDR1 as SNHLY and CDR2 as FYNNEI. The chain's CDR3 is CASSETGDRKYEQYF. The CDR3 DNA sequence: TGTGCCAGCAGTGAAACCGGGGACAGAAAATACGAGCAGTACTTC.

V is TRBV7-2 and J is TRBJ2-7; tentatively, D is TRBD1 or TRBD2 (5 bases each). V shed 4 bases and J shed 4 bases, with 8 bases lying between them. The CDR3 has 12 residues. CDR1 and CDR2 from the germline V gene are SGHTA and FQGNSA. CDR3 in DNA: TGTGCCAGCAGCTCGGGACCGTACGAGCAGTACTTC. Amino acids: CASSSGPYEQYF.

The chain links TRBV7-8 to TRBJ2-2; 14 positions match TRBD2. V lost 6 bases and J lost 1; bases outside the gene matches: 1. The length of the CDR3 is 16 residues. Germline assignment: CDR1 SGHVS and CDR2 FQNEAQ. The DNA of the CDR3 is TGTGCCAGCAGGGGACTAGCGGGAGTGAACACCGGGGAGCTGTTTTTT. Translated: CASRGLAGVNTGELFF.

The table lists this clone with a few counts. This rearrangement joins TRBV4-3 to TRBJ1-2; D may be TRBD1 (6 bases). V was clipped by 0 bases and J by 4 bases, with 12 bases between them. The CDR3 consists of 15 residues. Germline V CDR1 and CDR2: LGHNA, YSLEER. The DNA of the CDR3 is TGCGCCAGCAGCCAAGAACTACAGGGAGGCTATGGCTACACCTTC. It is translated as CASSQELQGGYGYTF.

The rearrangement links TRBV4-1 to TRBJ1-6; 8 positions agree with TRBD1. The ends lost 3 bases at V and 8 bases at J; junction bases unmatched: 9. Germline V CDR1 and CDR2: MGHRA, YSYEKL. CDR3 length: 16 residues. CDR3 amino acids: CASSHHDRGFDSPLHF. The CDR3 nucleotides read TGCGCCAGCAGCCATCACGACAGGGGTTTTGATTCACCCCTCCACTTT.

The gene calls are TRBV25-1 and TRBJ1-6; D is unclear. CDR3 length: 18 residues. Trimming took off 0 bases at V and 7 bases at J, with 19 bases between the two ends. Germline-derived CDR1 and CDR2 are MGHDK and SYGVNS. CDR3 bases: TGTGCCAGCAGTGAATACCACCAAGGGTTCTCGGGAAATTCACCCCTCCACTTT. Its protein product is CASSEYHQGFSGNSPLHF.

CDR3 loop: CASSFQGAGETQYF. The CDR3 DNA is TGTGCCAGCAGTTTCCAGGGGGCGGGGGAGACCCAGTACTTC. The V and J genes are TRBV28 and TRBJ2-5; TRBD1 aligns across 8 bases. Germline trimming cut 3 bases from V and 5 bases from J; bases unmatched to any gene: 5. CDR1 is MDHEN, CDR2 SYDVKM, per germline. The CDR3 is 14 residues long.

The rearrangement links TRBV15 to TRBJ1-2; TRBD1 matches 9 bases. From germline, CDR1 is LNHNV and CDR2 YYDKDF (reference sequence). The CDR3 runs to 16 residues. Losses at the gene ends were 0 bases for V and 2 bases for J; bases not matched to a gene: 4. CDR3 DNA sequence: TGTGCCACCAGCAGAGATCGGGACAGGGCGAACTATGGCTACACCTTC. This translates into CATSRDRDRANYGYTF. Looking up the rest from reference TRBV15 and TRBJ1-2 gives the full variable domain: DAMVIQNPRYQVTQFGKPVTLSCSQTLNHNVMYWYQQKSSQAPKLLFHYYDKDFNNEADTPDNFQSRRPNTSFCFLDIRSPGLGDTAMYLCATSRDRDRANYGYTFGSGTRLTVV.

CDR3 sequence: CASRLAGGEQYF. In DNA form, the CDR3 reads TGTGCCAGCAGGCTAGCGGGTGGCGAGCAGTACTTC. The V and J genes are TRBV21-1 and TRBJ2-7; the table calls TRBD2, which could not be checked here. TRBV21-1 is deemed a pseudogene. The CDR3 has 12 amino acids.

The chain is built from TRBV5-1 and TRBJ2-7; unclear D gene. Trimming removed 4 bases at V and 3 bases at J, with 14 bases between. Germline values: CDR1 SGHRS, CDR2 YFSETQ. This CDR3 is built from 14 residues. CDR3 nucleotide sequence: TGCGCCAGCAGCGATGGCAGGCGCTTCTACGAGCAGTACTTC. It is translated as CASSDGRRFYEQYF.

This sequence joins TRBV2 and TRBJ1-4; D is perhaps TRBD1 (5 bases). The CDR3 totals 15 residues. Trimming removed 3 bases from V and 0 bases from J, with 8 bases in between. CDR1 is SNHLY and CDR2 is FYNNEI in the germline V gene. This CDR3 is CASSEGVTTNEKLFF. The DNA of the CDR3 is TGTGCCAGCAGTGAGGGGGTAACAACTAATGAAAAACTGTTTTTT.

The gene calls are TRBV5-6 and TRBJ2-7; D is perhaps TRBD2 (5 bases). The V end was cut by 4 bases, the J end by 3 bases, with 8 bases between. Looked up from germline, CDR1 is SGHDT and CDR2 is YYEEEE. The CDR3 contains 12 residues. CDR3 amino acids: CASSLLVYEQYF. CDR3 sequence (DNA): TGTGCCAGCAGCCTACTAGTCTACGAGCAGTACTTC.

The gene calls are TRBV3-1 (or the pseudogene TRBV3-2) and TRBJ2-1, with D perhaps matching TRBD2 (6 bases). V was trimmed by 4 bases and J by 5 bases, leaving 12 bases between them. The CDR3 extends over 14 amino acids. Germline-derived CDR1 and CDR2 are LGHDT and YNNKEL (reference sequence). CDR3 loop: CASSLDGGDNEQFF. In DNA, the CDR3 is TGTGCCAGCAGCCTCGACGGGGGAGACAATGAGCAGTTCTTC.

In this sample, this clone turned up a few times. This chain connects TRBV5-8 to TRBJ1-2; 8 nucleotides line up with TRBD1. V lost 5 bases and J lost 8; bases outside the gene matches: 17. Germline loops: CDR1 SGHTS, CDR2 YDEGEE. The CDR3 length is 16 residues. CDR3 sequence reads: CASRQLPPGGFGGYTF. In DNA form, the CDR3 reads TGTGCCAGCAGACAATTACCCCCAGGGGGCTTTGGAGGCTACACCTTC.

The CDR3 sequence is CASSLVASAIYEQYF. The CDR3 coding sequence is TGTGCCAGCAGCTTGGTTGCTAGCGCCATCTACGAGCAGTACTTC. The chain links TRBV5-6 to TRBJ2-7; possible D gene TRBD2, 6 bases. V was pared by 0 bases and J by 3 bases, with 13 bases between. The CDR3 loop spans 15 amino acids. Germline CDR1 is SGHDT and CDR2 is YYEEEE.

V is TRBV10-3 and J is TRBJ2-1, with a possible D match to TRBD2 (6 bases). The CDR3 has 13 amino acids. V lost 3 bases, J lost 6 bases, and 9 bases lay in between. CDR1 and CDR2 from the germline V gene are ENHRY and SYGVKD. CDR3 nucleotides: TGTGCCATCAGTGACCCGGGACTCAATGAGCAGTTCTTC. Residues: CAISDPGLNEQFF.

The chain recombines TRBV5-4 with TRBJ2-7; 11 nucleotides match TRBD2. Germline loops: CDR1 SGHNT, CDR2 YYREEE (reference sequence). V lost 4 bases and J lost 1; bases outside the gene matches: 7. This CDR3 has 16 amino acids. The CDR3 sequence is CASSQKTSGSSYEQYF. Written as DNA, the CDR3 is TGTGCCAGCAGCCAGAAAACTAGCGGGAGTTCCTACGAGCAGTACTTC.

The V and J genes are TRBV5-1 and TRBJ2-3; 13 positions agree with TRBD2. The germline CDR1 and CDR2 sequences are SGHRS and YFSETQ. The CDR3 runs 16 residues. The V segment lost 0 bases and the J segment 5 bases; nucleotides outside the gene matches: 3. The CDR3 loop is CASSLGTSGGLDTQYF. CDR3 in DNA: TGCGCCAGCAGCTTGGGGACTAGCGGGGGCTTAGATACGCAGTATTTT.

CDR3 in DNA: TGTGCCAGCAGTGTTACCAGGGCGTACAATGAGCAGTTCTTC. Translating gives CASSVTRAYNEQFF. The gene calls are TRBV2 and TRBJ2-1, with D perhaps matching TRBD1 (5 bases). Per the germline V gene, CDR1 is SNHLY and CDR2 is FYNNEI. Trimming left V 4 bases short and J 4 bases short, with 11 bases between. The CDR3 has 14 amino acids.

The V call is TRBV18, the J call TRBJ1-5, with D unresolved. Germline lookup yields CDR1 KGHSH and CDR2 LQKENI. Between the trimmed V and J ends, which lost 3 bases and 2 bases, there was a span of 11 bases. The CDR3 is 15 residues long. CDR3 sequence: CASSPNNYRNQPQHF. The CDR3 region has the DNA TGTGCCAGCTCACCCAATAATTATCGCAATCAGCCCCAGCATTTT.

The chain carries TRBV19 and TRBJ1-1, with 8 nucleotides matching TRBD1. V lost 5 bases and J lost 6; bases outside the gene matches: 14. Germline V gives CDR1 LNHDA, CDR2 SQIVND (reference sequence). This CDR3 comprises 16 residues. The CDR3 spells CASSVGDRGMGPEAFF. CDR3 coding DNA: TGTGCCAGTAGTGTCGGAGACAGGGGTATGGGCCCTGAAGCTTTCTTT.